Each of the 29 T cell receptor beta chains below was sequenced from the same sample in a study of CD4 T cells in relation to SARS-CoV-2 and coronaviruses. CD4+ T cells from unexposed donors were obtained before the COVID-19 pandemic (2011-2018). Clones were sequenced by immunoSEQ multiplex PCR, and TCRdb holds only the in-frame ones, with some missing. Counted here are around 65,000 clones, about 87% occurring once; the ten biggest clones make up 1.5% to 2%. The sequenced material came from memory CD4+ T cells from PBMCs. Receptor source: a human donor in good health.

This clone was seen a handful of times. For the CDR3, the DNA is TGCGCCAGCAGCCAAAGATCTGGGTCTCGGGGCTACACCTTC. Protein: CASSQRSGSRGYTF. The V call is TRBV4-1, the J call TRBJ1-2, with D unresolved. V was pared by 2 bases and J by 8 bases, with 15 bases between. Germline V gene data show CDR1 as MGHRA and CDR2 as YSYEKL. CDR3 length: 14 residues.

The chain employs TRBV24-1 and TRBJ2-3; D gene ambiguous. There are 14 residues in the CDR3. The V and J ends lost 6 bases and 6 bases respectively, with 15 bases between them. Germline-derived CDR1 and CDR2 are KGHDR and SFDVKD. CDR3 coding DNA: TGTGCCACCAGTTCGAATAGGGTATCGGATACGCAGTATTTT. Translating gives CATSSNRVSDTQYF.

The chain employs TRBV19 and TRBJ1-2; 7 bases match TRBD1. V lost 7 bases and J lost 2; bases outside the gene matches: 7. The length of the CDR3 is 14 residues. Germline CDR1 is LNHDA and CDR2 is SQIVND (reference sequence). The DNA of the CDR3 is TGTGCCAGTACCCGACGGGGACAGAACTATGGCTACACCTTC. Its translation: CASTRRGQNYGYTF.

This chain uses TRBV7-3 with TRBJ2-2; 14 bases are a match to TRBD2. Losses at the gene ends were 4 bases for V and 4 bases for J; bases not matched to a gene: 11. Germline V gene data show CDR1 as SGHTA and CDR2 as FQGTGA. CDR3 length: 19 residues. In DNA form, the CDR3 reads TGTGCCAGCAGCTCCCTGGGCGCCGGGACTAGCGGGAGCACCGGGGAGCTGTTTTTT. Amino acids: CASSSLGAGTSGSTGELFF.

This chain joins TRBV2 and TRBJ1-2; TRBD1 matches 9 bases. The CDR3 has 15 residues. From germline, CDR1 is SNHLY and CDR2 FYNNEI. Trimming removed 4 bases from V and 6 bases from J; junction bases left unmatched: 9. The CDR3 nucleotides read TGTGCCAGCAGTGTAGTAGGACAGGGGTCGAATGGCTACACCTTC. Its translation: CASSVVGQGSNGYTF.

This clone was seen just once. This rearrangement joins TRBV6-4 to TRBJ2-3; D not certain. The CDR3 sequence is 13 residues long. V was clipped by 5 bases and J by 6 bases, with 12 bases between them. CDR1 is MRHNA and CDR2 is SNTAGT in the germline V gene. The CDR3 here is CASSRAKADTQYF. The CDR3 DNA reads TGTGCCAGCAGTAGGGCTAAGGCTGATACGCAGTATTTT.

The chain links TRBV5-1 to TRBJ2-3, with 10 bases identical to TRBD2. Germline V CDR1 and CDR2: SGHRS, YFSETQ. The CDR3 consists of 15 residues. After removal of 4 bases from V and 5 bases from J, the junction contained 7 bases not matched to a gene. Here the CDR3 DNA reads TGCGCCAGCAGCCCTCTAGCGGGAGTCGTAGATACGCAGTATTTT. This codes for CASSPLAGVVDTQYF.

The chain is built from TRBV9 and TRBJ1-3, with 9 positions matching TRBD1. V lost 4 bases and J lost 4; bases outside the gene matches: 6. Germline V gene sequence: CDR1 SGDLS, CDR2 YYNGEE. This CDR3 spans 15 amino acids. The CDR3 loop reads CASSPRTGVGNTIYF. The DNA of the CDR3 is TGTGCCAGCAGCCCTCGGACAGGGGTCGGAAACACCATATATTTT.

The chain recombines TRBV5-4 with TRBJ2-1; D perhaps matches TRBD1 (6 bases). Trimming shortened V by 4 bases and J by 3 bases, and 11 bases separated the two germline ends. CDR3 length: 14 residues. Per the germline V gene, CDR1 is SGHNT and CDR2 is YYREEE (reference sequence). The DNA of the CDR3 is TGTGCCAGCAGCCCAGGGGATCTCTACAATGAGCAGTTCTTC. This gives the protein CASSPGDLYNEQFF.

The V gene is TRBV28, the J gene TRBJ2-7, with TRBD1 matching over 7 bases. CDR1 and CDR2 from the germline V gene are MDHEN and SYDVKM. With V trimmed by 8 bases and J by 4 bases, 5 bases remained unmatched. The CDR3 totals 12 residues. CDR3 loop: CASSRGLYEQYF. DNA of the CDR3: TGTGCCAGCTCAAGGGGGCTTTACGAGCAGTACTTC.

Only a few counts were recorded for this clone. The V gene is TRBV7-2, the J gene TRBJ2-7, with TRBD1 identical over 9 bases. With 5 bases clipped from V and 12 bases from J, the junction kept 8 bases outside the gene matches. Germline V lookup: CDR1 SGHTA, CDR2 FQGNSA. This CDR3 region has 12 residues. CDR3: CASSPGTGIPYF. The CDR3 DNA reads as TGTGCCAGCAGCCCCGGGACAGGGATTCCGTACTTC.

V and J are TRBV5-1 and TRBJ2-5; 12 bases fit TRBD2. The CDR3 totals 17 residues. Trimming at V came to 0 bases and at J to 3 bases, leaving 6 bases not matched to a gene. The germline gives CDR1 SGHRS, CDR2 YFSETQ. The CDR3 reads CASSLGLLAGGEETQYF. The CDR3 DNA follows: TGCGCCAGCAGCTTGGGGTTGCTAGCGGGAGGGGAAGAGACCCAGTACTTC.

The CDR3 region is CASSQAGTGYEQYF. The DNA of the CDR3 is TGTGCCAGCAGCCAAGCCGGGACAGGCTACGAGCAGTACTTC. The chain is built from TRBV14 and TRBJ2-7; 8 bases align to TRBD1. This CDR3 has 14 amino acids. V gave up 1 base and J gave up 3 bases; unmatched junction bases: 2. Germline-derived CDR1 and CDR2 are SGHDN and FVKESK.

The sample holds one count of this clone. The chain has TRBV5-1 and TRBJ2-2, with TRBD2 as a possible D gene (5 bases). Germline V lookup: CDR1 SGHRS, CDR2 YFSETQ. CDR3 size: 14 residues. Trimming removed 6 bases from V and 1 base from J, with 10 bases in between. This CDR3 is CASNPGGNTGELFF. CDR3 nucleotide sequence: TGCGCCAGCAACCCAGGAGGGAACACCGGGGAGCTGTTTTTT.

This rearrangement joins TRBV18 to TRBJ2-7, with TRBD2 matching 10 bases. CDR1 and CDR2 from the germline V gene are KGHSH and LQKENI. V was clipped by 0 bases and J by 2 bases; unmatched bases: 1. The length of the CDR3 is 15 residues. The CDR3 bases are TGTGCCAGCTCACCACCCCTAGCGGGGGCCTACGAGCAGTACTTC. This codes for CASSPPLAGAYEQYF. The variable domain in full, with the rest retrieved from reference TRBV18 and TRBJ2-7, is NAGVMQNPRHLVRRRGQEARLRCSPMKGHSHVYWYRQLPEEGLKFMVYLQKENIIDESGMPKERFSAEFPKEGPSILRIQQVVRGDSAAYFCASSPPLAGAYEQYFGPGTRLTVT.

The chain uses TRBV18 and TRBJ2-5; 13 bases fit TRBD2. The CDR3 is 15 amino acids. Trimming took 5 bases from V and 1 from J; bases not matched to a gene: 1. The germline V gene has CDR1 KGHSH and CDR2 LQKENI. The CDR3 spells CASSGTSGTQETQYF. For the CDR3, the DNA is TGTGCCAGCTCAGGGACTAGCGGGACCCAAGAGACCCAGTACTTC.

This sequence joins TRBV30 and TRBJ2-1; tentative D call: TRBD2 (5 bases). Germline loops: CDR1 GTSNPN, CDR2 SVGIG (reference sequence). The CDR3 consists of 13 residues. Trimming stripped 4 bases from V and 0 bases from J, with 7 bases between. CDR3 coding DNA: TGTGCCTGGACTCGGGACTCCTACAATGAGCAGTTCTTC. Protein product: CAWTRDSYNEQFF.

The chain has TRBV15 and TRBJ2-7, with D perhaps matching TRBD1 (5 bases). The germline V and J ends were trimmed by 0 bases and 2 bases, with 11 bases remaining between them. CDR1 is LNHNV and CDR2 is YYDKDF in the germline V gene (reference sequence). The CDR3 has 15 residues. Written as DNA, the CDR3 is TGTGCCACCAGCAGAGATCGGGCAGGGACCTACGAGCAGTACTTC. Its protein is CATSRDRAGTYEQYF.

The V gene is TRBV28, the J gene TRBJ1-6; D is undetermined. With 5 bases removed from V and 10 bases from J, the gap between germline ends came to 15 bases. The V gene's germline CDR1 is MDHEN and CDR2 SYDVKM. CDR3 size: 14 residues. CDR3 in amino acids: CASSARQWSSPLHF. CDR3 nucleotide sequence: TGTGCCAGCAGTGCTCGGCAATGGAGCTCACCCCTCCACTTT.

The chain combines TRBV7-2 with TRBJ1-4; D is unclear. V gave up 4 bases and J gave up 14 bases, with 20 bases separating them. Germline-derived CDR1 and CDR2 are SGHTA and FQGNSA. The CDR3 contains 14 residues. CDR3 protein: CASSSRWTHPRLFF. The CDR3, as DNA: TGTGCCAGCAGCTCAAGGTGGACTCACCCTCGGCTGTTTTTT. Variable domain in full (rest from reference TRBV7-2 and TRBJ1-4): GAGVSQSPSNKVTEKGKDVELRCDPISGHTALYWYRQSLGQGLEFLIYFQGNSAPDKSGLPSDRFSAERTGGSVSTLTIQRTQQEDSAVYLCASSSRWTHPRLFFGSGTQLSVL.

This chain uses TRBV18 with TRBJ2-7; D unclear. V lost 2 bases and J lost 0, with 8 bases in between. The V gene's germline CDR1 is KGHSH and CDR2 LQKENI. The CDR3 has 14 residues. The chain's CDR3 is CASSPGSSSYEQYF. The CDR3, as DNA: TGTGCCAGCTCACCAGGAAGCAGCTCCTACGAGCAGTACTTC.

The chain employs TRBV18 and TRBJ2-3, with TRBD2 identical over 7 bases. CDR1 and CDR2 from the germline V gene are KGHSH and LQKENI. V dropped 6 bases and J dropped 2; count of bases not matched to a gene: 8. The CDR3 loop spans 15 amino acids. The CDR3 coding sequence is TGTGCCAGCTCGACTACCGGGACTACCACAGATACGCAGTATTTT. Translation: CASSTTGTTTDTQYF. Supplemented by reference TRBV18 and TRBJ2-3, the full variable domain reads NAGVMQNPRHLVRRRGQEARLRCSPMKGHSHVYWYRQLPEEGLKFMVYLQKENIIDESGMPKERFSAEFPKEGPSILRIQQVVRGDSAAYFCASSTTGTTTDTQYFGPGTRLTVL.

The CDR3 region is CASSSETGVNYGYTF. CDR3 bases: TGTGCCAGCTCATCCGAGACAGGGGTTAACTATGGCTACACCTTC. This chain joins TRBV18 and TRBJ1-2, with TRBD1 identical over 8 bases. The V and J ends lost 5 bases and 1 base, in that order; junction bases with no gene match: 6. Germline V gene sequence: CDR1 KGHSH, CDR2 LQKENI. The length of the CDR3 is 15 residues.

The chain recombines TRBV4-1 with TRBJ1-2, with D perhaps TRBD1 (6 bases). Germline loops: CDR1 MGHRA, CDR2 YSYEKL. There are 14 residues in the CDR3. Trimming pared 0 bases from V and 6 bases from J, leaving 11 bases between. The CDR3 is CASSQDPQGNGYTF. CDR3 DNA sequence: TGCGCCAGCAGCCAAGACCCTCAGGGGAATGGCTACACCTTC.

The chain is built from TRBV9 and TRBJ1-1; 8 nucleotides agree with TRBD1. After removal of 0 bases from V and 4 bases from J, the junction contained 11 bases not matched to a gene. This CDR3 has 17 amino acids. Germline V CDR1 and CDR2: SGDLS, YYNGEE. The CDR3 DNA reads TGTGCCAGCAGCGTAGGGACAGGGAGTGGAGGAAGCACTGAAGCTTTCTTT. Translated: CASSVGTGSGGSTEAFF.

V usage is TRBV19 and J usage is TRBJ1-5; D ambiguous. Germline V gene lookup returns CDR1 LNHDA and CDR2 SQIVND (reference sequence). The CDR3 length is 12 residues. V was trimmed by 3 bases and J by 7 bases, leaving 7 bases between them. The CDR3 here is CASSIPPQPQHF. The CDR3 nucleotides read TGTGCCAGTAGTATCCCCCCCCAGCCCCAGCATTTT. Combining the CDR3 with reference TRBV19 and TRBJ1-5 gives the whole variable domain DGGITQSPKYLFRKEGQNVTLSCEQNLNHDAMYWYRQDPGQGLRLIYYSQIVNDFQKGDIAEGYSVSREKKESFPLTVTSAQKNPTAFYLCASSIPPQPQHFGDGTRLSIL.

The chain links TRBV3-1 (or the pseudogene TRBV3-2) to TRBJ2-7; weak D call: TRBD1 (6 bases). The CDR3 runs to 16 residues. Germline CDR1 and CDR2: LGHDT and YNNKEL (reference sequence). V lost 4 bases and J 5 bases, leaving 21 bases between the germline ends. For the CDR3, the DNA is TGTGCCAGCAGCCCCAAACAAGTTAGGGGGATCGACGAGCAGTACTTC. Residues: CASSPKQVRGIDEQYF.

This clone was counted once. V and J are TRBV29-1 and TRBJ2-7, with TRBD1 identical over 9 bases. CDR3 length equals 12 residues. J gave up 6 bases and V 5 bases, and 5 bases lay outside the gene matches. CDR1 and CDR2 (germline): SQVTM, ANQGSEA. This CDR3 is CSVKGQGSEQYF. CDR3 nucleotides: TGCAGCGTTAAGGGACAGGGATCCGAGCAGTACTTC.

This clone was seen more than once but under ten times. The chain combines TRBV18 with TRBJ2-2, with D perhaps assigned TRBD1 or TRBD2 (5 bases each). Germline V gives CDR1 KGHSH, CDR2 LQKENI. The CDR3 is made up of 14 amino acids. Between the trimmed V and J ends, which lost 0 bases and 7 bases, there was a span of 9 bases. The CDR3 nucleotides are TGTGCCAGCTCACCACCGTCTGGGGGCGGGGAGCTGTTTTTT. It specifies CASSPPSGGGELFF.